This T cell receptor (beta chain) originates from a study of cytomegalovirus exposure and HLA in healthy donors. Primers included in the PCR were 60 Vbeta and 13 Jbeta primers. Profiled with immunoSEQ multiplex PCR; TCRdb holds only in-frame clones, not every one. The sample data list approximately 210,000 clones. The TCR originated in a woman aged 30 to 39 in good health and CMV-seropositive. The specimen was PBMCs.

The CDR3 DNA reads TGCAGCGTCCGAACGGGACTAGGCGAGCAGTACTTC. Its translation: CSVRTGLGEQYF. The chain couples TRBV29-1 to TRBJ2-5, with 8 bases aligning to TRBD2. The DNA end is a closer match to TRBJ2-7, so the J assignment may be wrong. CDR1 and CDR2 (germline): SQVTM, ANQGSEA. The CDR3 extends over 12 amino acids.